This T cell receptor (beta chain) emerged from a study of blood T cell repertoires in COVID-19. As for the study in general: PBMCs, B-cell-depleted T cells, or T cells were the source of the cDNA or gDNA that made up the material.

The CDR3 sequence is 17 residues long. The V gene lost 4 bases and the J gene lost 2 bases, with 19 bases spanning the gap. CDR1 SGHAT and CDR2 FQNNGV come from the germline V gene. TCRdb's copy holds only in-frame clones and misses some; the assay was immunoSEQ multiplex PCR. The data contain roughly 350,000 clones, around nine tenths of them seen just once; the ten biggest clones take up about 7%. Sequenced sample: peripheral blood. The sequence derives from a woman in her 70s with COVID-19, enrolled during active disease. The chain employs TRBV11-2 and TRBJ2-3, with D maybe TRBD2 (7 bases). CDR3 sequence reads: CASSSGPAGATTDTQYF. In DNA, the CDR3 is TGTGCCAGCAGCTCAGGCCCGGCGGGGGCGACCACAGATACGCAGTATTTT.